This TCR beta chain was found in a study of identical twins. Via MiXCR, TCRdb re-called the 5' RACE reads, giving one row per CDR3 protein. The repertoire holds around 490,000 distinct CDR3 sequences, with around 20% as singletons. This clonotype was counted between two and nine times. Its antigen is undetermined. Overall study results and limits: In cord blood, abundant beta clonotypes had fewer insertions; memory showed no trend. It was possible that invariant MAIT and iNKT cells partly confounded the zero-insertion analyses.

Per the germline V gene, CDR1 is WSHSY and CDR2 is SAAADI. The CDR3 runs to 14 residues. V was trimmed by 2 bases and J by 5 bases, leaving 12 bases between them. This same sample was also part of a study on yellow fever vaccine responses in identical twins. That work contributes: Twins showed a vaccine T cell response that reportedly seemed partly convergent, partly personalized.

The chain uses TRBV10-2 and TRBJ1-2; D unresolved. This sequence was found in a woman between 18 and 29 years old in good health. The sample consisted of CD4+ T cells sorted from blood. This CDR3 is CASSEAVSFYGYTF. CDR3 coding DNA: TGCGCCAGCAGTGAGGCAGTCAGTTTTTATGGCTACACCTTC.